One sample yielded the 32 T cell receptor beta chains listed below, sequenced in a study of CXCR3 chemokines and chemotherapy response in bladder cancer. TCRdb re-analysed the PCR reads in MiXCR, keeping a single row per CDR3 protein. The table has more than 7,000 distinct CDR3 sequences, roughly 12% seen once. The sample was collected from a patient whose treatment included neoadjuvant chemotherapy. These receptors were collected from a human donor with bladder cancer that responded to neoadjuvant chemotherapy.

This clonotype was seen repeatedly, ten times or more. The gene calls are TRBV29-1 and TRBJ2-7; D unresolved. From germline, CDR1 is SQVTM and CDR2 ANQGSEA. V lost 4 bases and J 0 bases, leaving 4 bases between the germline ends. The CDR3 has 11 residues. CDR3 amino acids: CSVVDSYEQYF. CDR3 in DNA: TGCAGCGTTGTTGACTCCTACGAGCAGTACTTC.

This clonotype was detected many times. V gene TRBV15 combines with J gene TRBJ1-1; D unclear. The CDR3 length is 13 residues. The V and J ends lost 5 bases and 1 base respectively, with 8 bases between them. Germline assignment: CDR1 LNHNV and CDR2 YYDKDF (reference sequence). DNA for the CDR3: TGTGCCACCAGCCGCAACGGGAACACTGAAGCTTTCTTT. Translated: CATSRNGNTEAFF.

This clonotype was seen repeatedly, ten times or more. CDR3 loop: CASSMELRVNYGYTF. CDR3 bases: TGTGCCAGTAGTATGGAACTCAGGGTTAACTATGGCTACACCTTC. V usage is TRBV19 and J usage is TRBJ1-2; a weak D match, TRBD1 (5 bases). The CDR3 is 15 amino acids. Per germline, CDR1 LNHDA and CDR2 SQIVND (reference sequence). V lost 3 bases to trimming and J lost 1 base, with 12 bases between them. The full variable domain, rest sourced from reference TRBV19 and TRBJ1-2, is DGGITQSPKYLFRKEGQNVTLSCEQNLNHDAMYWYRQDPGQGLRLIYYSQIVNDFQKGDIAEGYSVSREKKESFPLTVTSAQKNPTAFYLCASSMELRVNYGYTFGSGTRLTVV.

This chain uses TRBV13 with TRBJ1-5; D perhaps matches TRBD1 (5 bases). Germline CDR1 and CDR2: PRHDT and FYEKMQ (reference sequence). The V end lost 5 bases, the J end lost 6 bases, and 20 bases lay between the germline ends. The CDR3 runs to 16 residues. This chain's CDR3 is CASSSSGTEWGQPQHF. The DNA of the CDR3 is TGTGCCAGCAGCAGTTCCGGGACGGAGTGGGGTCAGCCCCAGCATTTT.

This clonotype showed up many times. This sequence joins TRBV6-2 or TRBV6-3 and TRBJ1-4; 7 bases map to TRBD1. V gave up 8 bases and J gave up 6 bases; unmatched junction bases: 12. The CDR3 contains 15 residues. Germline V gives CDR1 MNHEY, CDR2 SVGEGT. The CDR3 DNA reads TGTGCCAGCGTTGACCGAGGGGGCGTTTATGAAAAACTGTTTTTT. Protein: CASVDRGGVYEKLFF.

By sample fraction, this clonotype is medium-sized (0.01 to 0.1%). The chain joins TRBV5-4 to TRBJ1-1; 8 bases map to TRBD1. From germline, CDR1 is SGHNT and CDR2 YYREEE (reference sequence). V lost 4 bases to trimming and J lost 7 bases; unmatched junction nucleotides: 6. This CDR3 contains 13 residues. The CDR3, as DNA: TGTGCCAGCAGCCTAAGTGGGACAGGTGAAGCTTTCTTT. This translates into CASSLSGTGEAFF. The full variable domain, its missing parts supplied by reference TRBV5-4 and TRBJ1-1, is ETGVTQSPTHLIKTRGQQVTLRCSSQSGHNTVSWYQQALGQGPQFIFQYYREEENGRGNFPPRFSGLQFPNYSSELNVNALELDDSALYLCASSLSGTGEAFFGQGTRLTVV.

This clonotype was recorded many times. This chain connects TRBV10-3 to TRBJ1-2; TRBD1 matches at 7 bases. V gave up 0 bases and J gave up 6 bases; unmatched junction bases: 4. The CDR3 extends over 14 amino acids. The germline gives CDR1 ENHRY, CDR2 SYGVKD. The CDR3 region has the DNA TGTGCCATCAGTGAGTCTGGCAGGGGGGATGGCTACACCTTC. Protein: CAISESGRGDGYTF.

The CDR3 protein is CAWSVQVVPEAFF. The CDR3 region has the DNA TGTGCCTGGAGTGTACAGGTGGTACCTGAAGCTTTCTTT. V usage is TRBV30 and J usage is TRBJ1-1, with TRBD1 as a possible D gene (5 bases). The CDR3 is 13 amino acids. Per the germline V gene, CDR1 is GTSNPN and CDR2 is SVGIG (reference sequence). V shed 0 bases and J shed 6 bases, with 11 bases lying between them.

This chain connects TRBV11-2 to TRBJ2-7; D not resolved. The CDR3 runs 14 residues. Germline-derived CDR1 and CDR2 are SGHAT and FQNNGV. Trimming cost V 5 bases and J 6 bases, with 17 bases left between them. CDR3 coding DNA: TGTGCCAGCAGCCACCCTTCTTTGACCGGCGAGCAGTACTTC. Protein product: CASSHPSLTGEQYF.

Within the sample, this clonotype is medium-sized. The chain has TRBV6-6 and TRBJ2-7, with a tentative D call TRBD2 (5 bases). Trimming removed 7 bases at V and 2 bases at J, with 9 bases between. CDR1 and CDR2 from the germline V gene are MNHNY and SVGAGI (reference sequence). This CDR3 has 12 amino acids. The CDR3: CASTPGTYEQYF. CDR3 DNA sequence: TGTGCCAGCACTCCGGGGACCTACGAGCAGTACTTC.

This clonotype was recorded at least ten times. This chain links TRBV6-5 with TRBJ1-1; D gene unclear. Germline CDR1 and CDR2: MNHEY and SVGAGI. V shed 6 bases and J shed 3 bases, with 17 bases lying between them. This CDR3 comprises 15 residues. CDR3 nucleotides: TGTGCCAGCAGCCAGGCCGCGGGCTGGGACACTGAAGCTTTCTTT. It codes for CASSQAAGWDTEAFF.

This clonotype was seen repeatedly, ten times or more. The chain couples TRBV6-2 or TRBV6-3 to TRBJ2-4; the match to TRBD1 covers 8 bases. The V gene end was trimmed by 0 bases and the J gene end by 1 base; junction bases not matched to a gene: 5. Germline V gene data show CDR1 as MNHEY and CDR2 as SVGEGT. This CDR3 is built from 17 residues. The CDR3: CASSYSRGPGAKNIQYF. The CDR3 region has the DNA TGTGCCAGCAGTTACTCCAGGGGGCCCGGGGCCAAAAACATTCAGTACTTC.

Ten or more counts support this clonotype. J is TRBJ1-2 and V is TRBV6-6; 7 nucleotides line up with TRBD1. J was trimmed by 8 bases and V by 7 bases; bases with no gene match: 10. The CDR3 runs 13 residues. The germline gives CDR1 MNHNY, CDR2 SVGAGI (reference sequence). The CDR3 is CASTTLDRAGYTF. CDR3 in DNA: TGTGCCAGCACCACCCTCGACAGGGCCGGCTACACCTTC.

At least ten counts were recorded for this clonotype. The chain links TRBV6-1 to TRBJ2-7; 7 positions agree with TRBD1. This CDR3 is 15 amino acids long. V was clipped by 5 bases and J by 3 bases; unmatched bases: 10. Germline V gives CDR1 MNHNS, CDR2 SASEGT. The CDR3 loop reads CASSPGEGAFYEQYF. The CDR3 coding sequence is TGTGCCAGCAGTCCCGGCGAGGGGGCATTCTACGAGCAGTACTTC.

This clonotype was recorded many times. The rearrangement links TRBV18 to TRBJ2-7; D is ambiguous. The length of the CDR3 is 12 residues. Trimming cost V 3 bases and J 6 bases, with 9 bases left between them. The germline V gene has CDR1 KGHSH and CDR2 LQKENI. This CDR3 reads CASSPQQAEQYF. CDR3 sequence (DNA): TGTGCCAGCTCACCGCAGCAGGCCGAGCAGTACTTC.

This chain uses TRBV5-6 with TRBJ2-7, with 8 bases aligning to TRBD1. This CDR3 contains 14 residues. The V and J ends lost 4 bases and 6 bases, in that order; junction bases with no gene match: 9. The germline V gene has CDR1 SGHDT and CDR2 YYEEEE. CDR3: CASSVQGVRGEQYF. CDR3 DNA sequence: TGTGCCAGCAGCGTACAGGGGGTGAGAGGCGAGCAGTACTTC.

This clonotype was detected many times. The chain links TRBV27 to TRBJ1-2, with 9 bases lining up with TRBD1. The V segment lost 2 bases and the J segment 1 base; nucleotides outside the gene matches: 2. Per germline, CDR1 MNHEY and CDR2 SMNVEV (reference sequence). CDR3 size: 15 residues. CDR3 DNA: TGTGCCAGCAGTTTACAGACAGGGGGTAACTATGGCTACACCTTC. This gives the protein CASSLQTGGNYGYTF.

This clonotype showed up many times. This chain's CDR3 is CASSLRWRSGGQETQYF. The DNA of the CDR3 is TGTGCCAGCAGTTTAAGGTGGCGTAGCGGGGGACAAGAGACCCAGTACTTC. The gene calls are TRBV27 and TRBJ2-5, with 9 positions matching TRBD2. This CDR3 has 17 residues. Germline V gives CDR1 MNHEY, CDR2 SMNVEV (reference sequence). J was trimmed by 2 bases and V by 2 bases; bases with no gene match: 9.

This clonotype is deemed large. This chain joins TRBV19 and TRBJ2-7, with TRBD1 matching 8 bases. V shed 4 bases and J 6 bases; nucleotides not matched to a gene: 14. Germline CDR1 is LNHDA and CDR2 is SQIVND (reference sequence). The CDR3 runs to 16 residues. The CDR3 DNA sequence: TGTGCCAGTAGTAAAGAATGGACAGGGAATTTCTTCGAGCAGTACTTC. Amino acids: CASSKEWTGNFFEQYF. The full variable domain, its missing parts supplied by reference TRBV19 and TRBJ2-7, is DGGITQSPKYLFRKEGQNVTLSCEQNLNHDAMYWYRQDPGQGLRLIYYSQIVNDFQKGDIAEGYSVSREKKESFPLTVTSAQKNPTAFYLCASSKEWTGNFFEQYFGPGTRLTVT.

In its sample, this clonotype ranks as medium-sized (0.01 to 0.1%). This sequence joins TRBV24-1 and TRBJ2-1; TRBD1 agrees at 7 bases. CDR1 and CDR2 (germline): KGHDR, SFDVKD. CDR3 length equals 16 residues. V shed 5 bases, J shed 3 bases, and the junction held 9 bases outside the gene matches. The CDR3 bases are TGTGCCACCAGTGGCCTGACAGGGCCCTACTACAATGAGCAGTTCTTC. Its protein is CATSGLTGPYYNEQFF.

The chain uses TRBV15 and TRBJ2-1; 7 bases match TRBD1. The germline V gene has CDR1 LNHNV and CDR2 YYDKDF (reference sequence). This CDR3 spans 13 amino acids. V lost 0 bases to trimming and J lost 12 bases; unmatched junction nucleotides: 5. Here the CDR3 DNA reads TGTGCCACCAGCAGAGATCGCCAGGGGGTGCAGTTCTTC. Translated: CATSRDRQGVQFF.

This clonotype was observed a handful of times. The V call is TRBV5-6, the J call TRBJ2-1; 9 bases are shared with TRBD2. This CDR3 has 17 residues. J gave up 1 base and V 4 bases, and 9 bases lay outside the gene matches. Germline assignment: CDR1 SGHDT and CDR2 YYEEEE. The CDR3 reads CASSPGSGGPSYNEQFF. The CDR3 DNA reads TGTGCCAGCAGCCCGGGTAGCGGGGGTCCTTCCTACAATGAGCAGTTCTTC.

As to this clonotype: A read error is possible here, since a much larger clone lies one base away. This rearrangement joins TRBV20-1 to TRBJ2-1, with 8 bases fitting TRBD1. The CDR3 covers 13 residues. The V gene's germline CDR1 is DFQATT and CDR2 SNEGSKA (reference sequence). CDR3 nucleotides: TGCATTGCCGAGGACAGGGTTGGCAATGAGCAGTTCTTC. It yields the protein CIAEDRVGNEQFF.

This clonotype counts as medium-sized. CDR3 DNA sequence: TGTGCCAGCAGTGAAGCGGGACAGAGCTATGGCTACACCTTC. It specifies CASSEAGQSYGYTF. The V gene is TRBV6-1, the J gene TRBJ1-2, with TRBD1 identical over 7 bases. From germline, CDR1 is MNHNS and CDR2 SASEGT. V lost 0 bases, J lost 4 bases, and 2 bases stayed unmatched. CDR3 size: 14 residues.

The rearrangement uses TRBV11-2 and TRBJ1-6; weak D call: TRBD1 (6 bases). Germline CDR1 SGHAT, CDR2 FQNNGV. CDR3 length: 15 amino acids. The V end was cut by 7 bases, the J end by 0 bases, with 10 bases between. Written as DNA, the CDR3 is TGTGCCAGCACTCAACAGGGCTCCTATAATTCACCCCTCCACTTT. Amino acid sequence: CASTQQGSYNSPLHF.

This clonotype was recorded many times. The chain couples TRBV27 to TRBJ1-6; 8 bases align to TRBD1. V dropped 8 bases and J dropped 6; count of bases not matched to a gene: 6. CDR3 length: 14 residues. CDR1 is MNHEY, CDR2 SMNVEV, per germline (reference sequence). CDR3 in amino acids: CASGGGQGNSPLHF. The CDR3 nucleotides are TGTGCCAGCGGGGGAGGACAGGGTAATTCACCCCTCCACTTT.

This clonotype is medium-sized in the sample. The chain combines TRBV27 with TRBJ1-1; 9 nucleotides match TRBD1. The CDR3 length is 15 residues. The V segment lost 2 bases and the J segment 4 bases; nucleotides outside the gene matches: 5. CDR1 is MNHEY and CDR2 is SMNVEV in the germline V gene (reference sequence). CDR3 region: CASSLRGGQGTEAFF. The CDR3 DNA follows: TGTGCCAGCAGTTTAAGGGGGGGACAGGGCACTGAAGCTTTCTTT.

At least ten counts were recorded for this clonotype. This chain links TRBV29-1 with TRBJ2-2; a weak D match, TRBD2 (5 bases). The CDR3 is made up of 13 amino acids. Germline V CDR1 and CDR2: SQVTM, ANQGSEA. The V gene lost 2 bases and the J gene lost 8 bases, with 12 bases spanning the gap. Here the CDR3 reads CSVERTGFGELFF. The CDR3 nucleotides are TGCAGCGTTGAACGGACGGGGTTTGGGGAGCTGTTTTTT.

Many counts were recorded for this clonotype. The chain uses TRBV6-5 and TRBJ1-5; 8 bases are shared with TRBD1. V was clipped by 5 bases and J by 7 bases; unmatched bases: 10. Germline CDR1 reads MNHEY; CDR2 reads SVGAGI. The CDR3 is 15 amino acids. CDR3 amino acids: CASSRQGSSRQPQHF. CDR3 sequence (DNA): TGTGCCAGCAGTCGACAGGGGTCCTCGCGACAGCCCCAGCATTTT.

This clonotype was recorded at least ten times. The V call is TRBV6-2 or TRBV6-3, the J call TRBJ2-5; 10 bases map to TRBD1. The germline V gene encodes CDR1 MNHEY and CDR2 SVGEGT. The CDR3 loop spans 18 amino acids. V was clipped by 2 bases and J by 3 bases; unmatched bases: 12. The CDR3 bases are TGTGCCAGCAGTTACGGGGGTCCTGGGACAGGGGCCAAAGAGACCCAGTACTTC. Translating it yields CASSYGGPGTGAKETQYF.

A word on this clonotype: Just one base apart from a much larger clone, this may be a read error. This sequence joins TRBV10-3 and TRBJ1-5, with D unresolved. Per the germline V gene, CDR1 is ENHRY and CDR2 is SYGVKD. The CDR3 is 15 residues long. V lost 6 bases and J lost 1, with 13 bases in between. CDR3 protein: CAIRRIGNSNQPQHF. In DNA, the CDR3 is TGTGCCATCAGGAGGATAGGTAACAGCAATCAGCCCCAGCATTTT.

At least ten counts were recorded for this clonotype. This rearrangement joins TRBV7-9 to TRBJ1-1; D uncertain. Germline V gene data show CDR1 as SEHNR and CDR2 as FQNEAQ (reference sequence). The CDR3 contains 12 residues. The germline V and J ends were trimmed by 5 bases and 4 bases, with 8 bases remaining between them. This CDR3 is CASSPRGTEAFF. The CDR3 bases are TGTGCCAGCAGCCCCCGGGGCACTGAAGCTTTCTTT.